This T cell receptor beta chain appears in the sequencing data of a study of blood T cell repertoires in COVID-19. Libraries were prepared by immunoSEQ multiplex PCR; TCRdb keeps only in-frame clonotypes and omits some of them. In the table there are tens of thousands of clones, roughly 87% of which are singletons. CDR3 length equals 14 residues. Germline lookup yields CDR1 MGHDK and CDR2 SYGVNS. V shed 4 bases and J shed 1 base, with 10 bases lying between them. The sample taken for sequencing was peripheral blood. This chain connects TRBV25-1 to TRBJ1-1; no clear D gene. This receptor was obtained from a woman aged 55-75 years with acute or convalescent COVID-19. This chain's CDR3 is CASSASLPNTEAFF. The CDR3 bases are TGTGCCAGCAGTGCAAGCTTACCGAACACTGAAGCTTTCTTT.